This T cell receptor (beta chain) emerged from a study of cytomegalovirus exposure and HLA in healthy donors. The CDR3 extends over 19 amino acids. Germline CDR1 SGHAT, CDR2 FQNNGV. Between the trimmed V and J ends, which lost 1 base and 4 bases, there was a span of 22 bases. In the PCR, 60 Vbeta and 13 Jbeta primers were used. Profiled with immunoSEQ multiplex PCR; TCRdb holds only in-frame clones, not every one. The sample contains roughly 180,000 clones, more than 80% of which appear only once. The chain carries TRBV11-2 and TRBJ2-2; weak D call: TRBD1 (6 bases). This TCR derives from a woman under 30 in good health and CMV-seronegative. Sequenced: PBMCs. This CDR3 reads CASSLGGIGGDYFTGELFF. The DNA for the CDR3 is TGTGCCAGCAGCTTAGGGGGGATTGGGGGCGACTATTTCACCGGGGAGCTGTTTTTT.